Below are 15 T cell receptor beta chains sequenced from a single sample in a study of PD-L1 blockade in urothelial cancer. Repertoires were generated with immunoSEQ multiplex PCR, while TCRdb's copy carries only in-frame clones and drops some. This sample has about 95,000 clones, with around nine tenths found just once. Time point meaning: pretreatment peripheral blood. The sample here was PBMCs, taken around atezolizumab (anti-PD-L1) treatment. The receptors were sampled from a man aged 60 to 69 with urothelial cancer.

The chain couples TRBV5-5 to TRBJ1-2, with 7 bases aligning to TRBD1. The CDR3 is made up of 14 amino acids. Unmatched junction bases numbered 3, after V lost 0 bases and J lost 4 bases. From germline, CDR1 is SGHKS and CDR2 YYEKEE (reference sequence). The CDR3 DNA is TGTGCCAGCAGCTTGGTACAGGGGATCTATGGCTACACCTTC. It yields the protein CASSLVQGIYGYTF.

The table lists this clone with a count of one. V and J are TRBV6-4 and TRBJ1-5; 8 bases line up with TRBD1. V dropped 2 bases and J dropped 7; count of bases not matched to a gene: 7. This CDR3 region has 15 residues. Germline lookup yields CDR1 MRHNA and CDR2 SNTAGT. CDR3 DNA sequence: TGTGCCAGCAGTGACAGCTCAGGGGGCGGACAGCCCCAGCATTTT. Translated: CASSDSSGGGQPQHF.

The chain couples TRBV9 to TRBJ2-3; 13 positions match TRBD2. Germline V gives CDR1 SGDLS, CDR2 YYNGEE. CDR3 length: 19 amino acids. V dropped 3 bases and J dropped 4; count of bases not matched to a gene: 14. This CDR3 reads CASSAIPGTSGARSDTQYF. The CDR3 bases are TGTGCCAGCAGCGCCATACCGGGGACTAGCGGGGCACGTTCAGATACGCAGTATTTT.

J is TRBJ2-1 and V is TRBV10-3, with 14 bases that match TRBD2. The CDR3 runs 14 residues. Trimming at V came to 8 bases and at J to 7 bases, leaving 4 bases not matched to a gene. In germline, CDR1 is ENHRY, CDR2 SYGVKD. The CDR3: CAIGGTSGSNEQFF. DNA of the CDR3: TGTGCCATCGGGGGGACTAGCGGGAGTAATGAGCAGTTCTTC.

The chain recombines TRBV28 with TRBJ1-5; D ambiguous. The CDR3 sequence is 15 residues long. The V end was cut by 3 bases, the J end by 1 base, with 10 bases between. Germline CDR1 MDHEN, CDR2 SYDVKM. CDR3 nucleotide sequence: TGTGCCAGCAGTTTCGGGTTAGCCAGCAATCAGCCCCAGCATTTT. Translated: CASSFGLASNQPQHF.

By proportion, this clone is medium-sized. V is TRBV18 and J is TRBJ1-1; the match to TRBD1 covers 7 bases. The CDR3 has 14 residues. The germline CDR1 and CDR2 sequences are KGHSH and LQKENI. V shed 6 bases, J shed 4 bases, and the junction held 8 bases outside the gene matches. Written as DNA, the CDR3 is TGTGCCAGCTCTCCGGGACAGTCGGCCACTGAAGCTTTCTTT. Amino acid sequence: CASSPGQSATEAFF. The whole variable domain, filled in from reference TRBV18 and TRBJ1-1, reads NAGVMQNPRHLVRRRGQEARLRCSPMKGHSHVYWYRQLPEEGLKFMVYLQKENIIDESGMPKERFSAEFPKEGPSILRIQQVVRGDSAAYFCASSPGQSATEAFFGQGTRLTVV.

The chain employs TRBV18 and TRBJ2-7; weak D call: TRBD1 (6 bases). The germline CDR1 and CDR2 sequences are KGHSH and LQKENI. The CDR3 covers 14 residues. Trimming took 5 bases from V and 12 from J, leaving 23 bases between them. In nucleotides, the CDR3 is TGTGCCAGCTCAGAGTCCGGGACATCCACCAATCCGTACTTC. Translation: CASSESGTSTNPYF.

In nucleotides, the CDR3 is TGTGCCAGCAGTTTAGGACTAGCGGGAGTGAATGAGCAGTTCTTC. Protein sequence: CASSLGLAGVNEQFF. The chain couples TRBV27 to TRBJ2-1; 13 positions match TRBD2. CDR3 size: 15 residues. After removal of 2 bases from V and 7 bases from J, the junction contained 2 bases not matched to a gene. Germline V CDR1 and CDR2: MNHEY, SMNVEV (reference sequence).

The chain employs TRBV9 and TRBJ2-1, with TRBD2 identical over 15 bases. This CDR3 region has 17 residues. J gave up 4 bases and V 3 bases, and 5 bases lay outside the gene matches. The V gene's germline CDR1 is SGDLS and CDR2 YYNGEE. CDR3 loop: CASSGGLAGGPYNEQFF. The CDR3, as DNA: TGTGCCAGCAGCGGGGGACTAGCGGGGGGTCCGTACAATGAGCAGTTCTTC.

The CDR3 nucleotides are TGTGCCAGCAGCAAGGGACTAGCGGGGACAGATACGCAGTATTTT. It yields the protein CASSKGLAGTDTQYF. V and J are TRBV4-2 and TRBJ2-3; 13 bases align to TRBD2. V lost 5 bases and J lost 3; bases outside the gene matches: 2. Germline V CDR1 and CDR2: LGHNA, YNFKEQ. This CDR3 spans 15 amino acids.

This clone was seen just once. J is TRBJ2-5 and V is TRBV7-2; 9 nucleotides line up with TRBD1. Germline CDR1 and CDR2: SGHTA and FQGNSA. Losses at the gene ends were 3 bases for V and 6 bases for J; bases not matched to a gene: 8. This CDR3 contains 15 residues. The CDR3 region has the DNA TGTGCCAGCAGCTTTGGGACAGGGAGTAGAAAGACCCAGTACTTC. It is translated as CASSFGTGSRKTQYF. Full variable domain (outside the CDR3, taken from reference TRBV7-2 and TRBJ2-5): GAGVSQSPSNKVTEKGKDVELRCDPISGHTALYWYRQSLGQGLEFLIYFQGNSAPDKSGLPSDRFSAERTGGSVSTLTIQRTQQEDSAVYLCASSFGTGSRKTQYFGPGTRLLVL.

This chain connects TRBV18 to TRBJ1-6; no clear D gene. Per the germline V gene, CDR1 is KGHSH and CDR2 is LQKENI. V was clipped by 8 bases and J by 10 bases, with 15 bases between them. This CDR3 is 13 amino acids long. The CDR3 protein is CASVTEPGSPLHF. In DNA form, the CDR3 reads TGTGCCAGCGTAACAGAACCTGGGTCACCCCTCCACTTT. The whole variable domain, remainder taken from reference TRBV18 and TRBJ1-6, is NAGVMQNPRHLVRRRGQEARLRCSPMKGHSHVYWYRQLPEEGLKFMVYLQKENIIDESGMPKERFSAEFPKEGPSILRIQQVVRGDSAAYFCASVTEPGSPLHFGNGTRLTVT.

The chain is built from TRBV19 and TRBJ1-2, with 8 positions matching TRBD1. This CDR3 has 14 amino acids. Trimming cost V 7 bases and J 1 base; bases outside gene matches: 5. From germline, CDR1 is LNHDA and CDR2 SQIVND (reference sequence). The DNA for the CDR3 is TGTGCCAGTACCCCGGGACAGGATAACTATGGCTACACCTTC. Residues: CASTPGQDNYGYTF. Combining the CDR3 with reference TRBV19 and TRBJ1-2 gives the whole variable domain DGGITQSPKYLFRKEGQNVTLSCEQNLNHDAMYWYRQDPGQGLRLIYYSQIVNDFQKGDIAEGYSVSREKKESFPLTVTSAQKNPTAFYLCASTPGQDNYGYTFGSGTRLTVV.

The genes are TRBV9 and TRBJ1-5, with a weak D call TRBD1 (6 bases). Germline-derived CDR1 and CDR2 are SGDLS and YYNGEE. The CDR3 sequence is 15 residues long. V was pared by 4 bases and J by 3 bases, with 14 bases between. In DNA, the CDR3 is TGTGCCAGCAGCCCCCGGACAGATCCCAATCAGCCCCAGCATTTT. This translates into CASSPRTDPNQPQHF.

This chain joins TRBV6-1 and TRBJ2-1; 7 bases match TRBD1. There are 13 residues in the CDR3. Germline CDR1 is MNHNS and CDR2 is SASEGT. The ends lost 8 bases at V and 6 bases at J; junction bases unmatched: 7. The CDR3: CASRWDRINEQFF. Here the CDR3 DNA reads TGTGCCAGCCGGTGGGACAGAATCAATGAGCAGTTCTTC.